This TCR beta chain stems from a study of human T cells and chemical hapten exposure. The germline V gene encodes CDR1 LGHNA and CDR2 YSLEER. This CDR3 contains 16 residues. V was pared by 1 base and J by 4 bases, with 15 bases between. Time point indicated: patch test 3, about 24 weeks after DPC sensitization. Sample treatment: therapeutic diphenylcyclopropenone sensitization with weekly scalp DPC. TCRdb re-called the RACE reads through MiXCR, storing one row per CDR3 protein. The sample includes more than 95,000 distinct CDR3 sequences, 25% to 35% of them seen just once. A word on this clonotype: Its antigen is unidentified.

Whole-study findings and limits: With regard to DPC sensitization, TCRs above 1 in 1000 frequency did not change.

This TCR came from a man aged 35 to 55 with alopecia areata. Some clones in this sample may be carry-over from other donors' samples. The V call is TRBV4-3, the J call TRBJ2-3; D call uncertain. Sequenced here: whole blood, sampled in connection with sensitization to the hapten diphenylcyclopropenone (DPC). CDR3 loop: CASSQGIWPAADTQYF. CDR3 coding DNA: TGCGCCAGCAGCCAAGGGATCTGGCCTGCTGCAGATACGCAGTATTTT.